The source of this T cell receptor beta chain is a study of CD8 T cells in ankylosing spondylitis. The study, taken as a whole, reports: The study identified a TCR beta motif of under ten highly homologous variants that appeared characteristic of ankylosing spondylitis blood.

Per the germline V gene, CDR1 is LGHDT and CDR2 is YNNKEL (reference sequence). The CDR3 contains 14 residues. The V segment lost 3 bases and the J segment 8 bases; nucleotides outside the gene matches: 5. As for this clonotype: Its antigen is as yet unknown.

Quantitative 5'-RACE with molecular barcodes generated TCR beta libraries. TCRdb processed the 5' RACE reads anew with MiXCR; each CDR3 protein has one entry. The repertoire has about 500,000 distinct CDR3 sequences, roughly 12% of them found once; the top ten carry 6.5% to 7%. Sequencing was performed on blood, either unsorted or a sorted T cell fraction (not recorded which). The origin of this receptor is a male donor with ankylosing spondylitis. The chain uses TRBV3-1 and TRBJ1-5; 9 bases line up with TRBD1. The CDR3 DNA reads as TGTGCCAGCAGCCAGACAGGGGGTAGGGAGCCCCAGCATTTT. Its protein is CASSQTGGREPQHF.